A single sample gave rise to the 14 T cell receptor beta chains below, sequenced in a study of beta chain features in type 1 diabetes. The whole isolated RNA underwent reverse transcription, so sequencing captured expressed TCRB transcripts. Libraries were prepared by immunoSEQ multiplex PCR; TCRdb keeps only in-frame clonotypes and omits some of them. This repertoire shows some 330,000 clones, around 10% found once; its top ten account for about 0.015%. Specimen: naive CD4+ T cells from blood. These receptors originate from a woman aged 25-40 years in good health.

CDR3 coding DNA: TGTGCCAGCAGCCAAGGAGGCGGGGCGAACACCGGGGAGCTGTTTTTT. Protein: CASSQGGGANTGELFF. V gene TRBV4-2 combines with J gene TRBJ2-2; possibly TRBD2 for D (6 bases). The CDR3 covers 16 residues. V was clipped by 1 base and J by 0 bases, with 9 bases between them. Germline V gives CDR1 LGHNA, CDR2 YNFKEQ.

The chain recombines TRBV7-9 with TRBJ2-1, with D unresolved. Germline-derived CDR1 and CDR2 are SEHNR and FQNEAQ (reference sequence). This CDR3 is built from 11 residues. Trimming stripped 5 bases from V and 8 bases from J, with 7 bases between. CDR3 sequence (DNA): TGTGCCAGCAGCGCGATCTATGAGCAGTTCTTC. Translating it yields CASSAIYEQFF. The full variable domain, its missing parts supplied by reference TRBV7-9 and TRBJ2-1, is DTGVSQNPRHKITKRGQNVTFRCDPISEHNRLYWYRQTLGQGPEFLTYFQNEAQLEKSRLLSDRFSAERPKGSFSTLEIQRTEQGDSAMYLCASSAIYEQFFGPGTRLTVL.

This chain uses TRBV29-1 with TRBJ2-5; weak D call: TRBD1 (6 bases). V lost 4 bases to trimming and J lost 1 base, with 16 bases between them. Germline CDR1 SQVTM, CDR2 ANQGSEA. The CDR3 loop spans 15 amino acids. CDR3 loop: CSVGPGQLLQETQYF. CDR3 DNA: TGCAGCGTTGGGCCCGGACAGCTCCTCCAAGAGACCCAGTACTTC.

CDR3 sequence (DNA): TGTGCCAGCAGCGCTTTACAGGGGAACACTGAAGCTTTCTTT. Amino acids: CASSALQGNTEAFF. The rearrangement links TRBV7-2 to TRBJ1-1, with D maybe TRBD1 (6 bases). The CDR3 loop spans 14 amino acids. CDR1 SGHTA and CDR2 FQGNSA come from the germline V gene. The germline V and J ends were trimmed by 5 bases and 1 base, with 11 bases remaining between them.

The table lists this clone with a few counts. The CDR3 loop is CASIRGNNTGELFF. DNA of the CDR3: TGTGCCAGCATAAGAGGGAATAACACCGGGGAGCTGTTTTTT. V and J are TRBV6-7 and TRBJ2-2, with a weak D call TRBD2 (5 bases). TRBV6-7 is designated an ORF whose function remains uncertain. The CDR3 runs to 14 residues. V was trimmed by 7 bases and J by 2 bases, leaving 11 bases between them.

This clone was found a few times. The chain employs TRBV28 and TRBJ2-1; 10 bases align to TRBD2. J lost 4 bases, V lost 5 bases, and 5 bases had no gene match. The CDR3 has 15 residues. Germline V lookup: CDR1 MDHEN, CDR2 SYDVKM. CDR3 sequence reads: CASSPGTSEYNEQFF. As DNA, the CDR3 is TGTGCCAGCAGTCCTGGGACTAGCGAATACAATGAGCAGTTCTTC.

The table lists this clone with a few counts. V is TRBV11-1 and J is TRBJ2-3; 10 bases are shared with TRBD2. V lost 2 bases, J lost 4 bases, and 6 bases stayed unmatched. Germline CDR1 reads SGHAT; CDR2 reads FQDESV (reference sequence). The CDR3 sequence is 16 residues long. CDR3 protein: CASSLTASGSADTQYF. Here the CDR3 DNA reads TGTGCCAGCAGCTTAACGGCTAGCGGGAGCGCAGATACGCAGTATTTT.

The V gene is TRBV28, the J gene TRBJ2-3, with 7 bases lining up with TRBD2. The CDR3 totals 15 residues. Germline V gene sequence: CDR1 MDHEN, CDR2 SYDVKM. J gave up 2 bases and V 3 bases, and 5 bases lay outside the gene matches. Here the CDR3 reads CASSFGGSNTDTQYF. In nucleotides, the CDR3 is TGTGCCAGCAGTTTCGGCGGGAGTAACACAGATACGCAGTATTTT.

The chain joins TRBV7-2 to TRBJ2-3, with no clear D. V was pared by 3 bases and J by 0 bases, with 7 bases between. The germline V gene has CDR1 SGHTA and CDR2 FQGNSA. The CDR3 totals 14 residues. This chain's CDR3 is CASSLAVSTDTQYF. The CDR3 DNA reads as TGTGCCAGCAGCTTGGCAGTGAGCACAGATACGCAGTATTTT. The entire variable domain, with the rest obtained from reference TRBV7-2 and TRBJ2-3, is as follows: GAGVSQSPSNKVTEKGKDVELRCDPISGHTALYWYRQSLGQGLEFLIYFQGNSAPDKSGLPSDRFSAERTGGSVSTLTIQRTQQEDSAVYLCASSLAVSTDTQYFGPGTRLTVL.

The J gene is TRBJ1-5, the V gene TRBV28; D perhaps matches TRBD1 (5 bases). The CDR3 totals 13 residues. The germline V gene has CDR1 MDHEN and CDR2 SYDVKM. V gave up 6 bases and J gave up 4 bases, with 10 bases separating them. CDR3 in amino acids: CASRRGGNQPQHF. The CDR3 coding sequence is TGTGCCAGCAGAAGGGGAGGGAATCAGCCCCAGCATTTT. Full variable domain (remainder filled in from reference TRBV28 and TRBJ1-5): DVKVTQSSRYLVKRTGEKVFLECVQDMDHENMFWYRQDPGLGLRLIYFSYDVKMKEKGDIPEGYSVSREKKERFSLILESASTNQTSMYLCASRRGGNQPQHFGDGTRLSIL.

This clone is a singleton in its sample. This sequence joins TRBV11-3 and TRBJ1-1, with D uncertain. V shed 3 bases and J shed 1 base, with 6 bases lying between them. Per the germline V gene, CDR1 is SGHNT and CDR2 is YENEEA. There are 13 residues in the CDR3. CDR3 region: CASSFAENTEAFF. The CDR3 DNA sequence: TGTGCCAGCAGCTTTGCGGAGAACACTGAAGCTTTCTTT.

V and J are TRBV11-1 and TRBJ2-7, with TRBD1 matching 11 bases. The trim removed 6 bases at V and 3 bases at J, leaving 7 bases unmatched. The length of the CDR3 is 15 residues. Germline CDR1 reads SGHAT; CDR2 reads FQDESV (reference sequence). Here the CDR3 DNA reads TGTGCCAGCAGACAGGGACAGGGGGTATTCTACGAGCAGTACTTC. Amino acid sequence: CASRQGQGVFYEQYF.

The chain uses TRBV7-3 and TRBJ2-1; 11 bases map to TRBD2. J was trimmed by 2 bases and V by 3 bases; bases with no gene match: 0. The CDR3 sequence is 15 residues long. Germline V gene data show CDR1 as SGHTA and CDR2 as FQGTGA. The CDR3 here is CASSLTSGAYNEQFF. CDR3 coding DNA: TGTGCCAGCAGCTTGACTAGCGGGGCCTACAATGAGCAGTTCTTC.

The chain employs TRBV29-1 and TRBJ2-7; 12 bases are a match to TRBD2. CDR1 is SQVTM and CDR2 is ANQGSEA in the germline V gene. The J segment lost 0 bases and the V segment lost 7 bases, leaving 4 bases of the junction unmatched. CDR3 length: 14 residues. The CDR3 nucleotides read TGCAGCGCCGTGACTAGCGGGAGCTCCTACGAGCAGTACTTC. Residues: CSAVTSGSSYEQYF.